Below are 15 T cell receptor beta chains sequenced from a single sample in a study of beta chain features in type 1 diabetes. Antigen specificity for these receptors is unknown. Every bit of the isolated RNA underwent reverse transcription, so sequencing read expressed TCRB transcripts. Sequenced by immunoSEQ multiplex PCR; TCRdb stores in-frame clones only, minus some. The sample carries under 130,000 clones, 25% to 30% recorded once. Study observations and caveats: Within each of all four CD4+ subsets, Type 1 diabetes patients had TCRB CDR3s that were moderately but significantly shorter.

Sequencing was carried out using central memory CD4+ T cells from blood. These receptor sequences come from a woman between 18 and 30 years old with type 1 diabetes.

This clone was seen only once. The CDR3 spells CAWSIPGQGAYEQYV. The CDR3 nucleotides are TGTGCCTGGAGTATCCCGGGACAGGGGGCGTACGAGCAGTACGTC. The V call is TRBV30, the J call TRBJ2-7, with 12 bases lining up with TRBD1. J gave up 4 bases and V 2 bases, and 6 bases lay outside the gene matches. This CDR3 has 15 amino acids. Germline V CDR1 and CDR2: GTSNPN, SVGIG (reference sequence).

The V call is TRBV28, the J call TRBJ2-1; D call uncertain. Germline V gives CDR1 MDHEN, CDR2 SYDVKM. Trimming shortened V by 4 bases and J by 0 bases, and 10 bases separated the two germline ends. This CDR3 contains 15 residues. DNA of the CDR3: TGTGCCAGCAGTTCACGGGTGGGCTCCTACAATGAGCAGTTCTTC. It specifies CASSSRVGSYNEQFF.

The J gene is TRBJ2-5, the V gene TRBV27, with 7 bases lining up with TRBD1. The CDR3 is made up of 12 amino acids. J was trimmed by 4 bases and V by 8 bases; bases with no gene match: 4. The germline V gene has CDR1 MNHEY and CDR2 SMNVEV (reference sequence). CDR3 DNA sequence: TGTGCCAGCGCCCACAGGGGAGAGACCCAGTACTTC. This encodes CASAHRGETQYF.

This clone was seen more than once but under ten times. The chain has TRBV6-6 and TRBJ2-6; TRBD1 might be the D (6 bases). CDR3 size: 15 residues. The V and J ends lost 6 bases and 3 bases respectively, with 12 bases between them. Germline V gene data show CDR1 as MNHNY and CDR2 as SVGAGI (reference sequence). CDR3 bases: TGTGCCAGCAGCCAGGGGTTGGTTGGGGCCAACGTCCTGACTTTC. This codes for CASSQGLVGANVLTF.

This clone was observed a handful of times. The gene calls are TRBV5-4 and TRBJ2-5; 8 nucleotides match TRBD2. With 4 bases clipped from V and 5 bases from J, the junction kept 1 base outside the gene matches. The CDR3 loop spans 12 amino acids. CDR1 is SGHNT, CDR2 YYREEE, per germline (reference sequence). The CDR3 here is CASSRGRETQYF. The CDR3 DNA is TGTGCCAGCAGCCGCGGGAGGGAGACCCAGTACTTC.

The sample holds a few counts of this clone. The chain joins TRBV10-2 to TRBJ2-7; D remains ambiguous. V lost 1 base, J lost 4 bases, and 8 bases lay in between. Looked up from germline, CDR1 is WSHSY and CDR2 is SAAADI. The CDR3 contains 13 residues. CDR3 nucleotides: TGCGCCAGCAGTGAGTTTTGGCGGTACGAGCAGTACGTC. The encoded protein is CASSEFWRYEQYV.

The rearrangement links TRBV25-1 to TRBJ2-1; 9 bases match TRBD2. V lost 5 bases and J lost 0; bases outside the gene matches: 2. The CDR3 is made up of 15 amino acids. Germline lookup yields CDR1 MGHDK and CDR2 SYGVNS. The CDR3 spells CASSLAGSSYNEQFF. Here the CDR3 DNA reads TGTGCCAGCAGTCTAGCGGGAAGCTCCTACAATGAGCAGTTCTTC.

This clone was observed a handful of times. The rearrangement links TRBV4-3 to TRBJ2-2; 8 bases match TRBD2. This CDR3 region has 17 residues. J was trimmed by 3 bases and V by 1 base; bases with no gene match: 7. The V gene's germline CDR1 is LGHNA and CDR2 YSLEER. The CDR3 is CASSQVKSGGDTGELFF. The CDR3 region has the DNA TGCGCCAGCAGCCAAGTTAAATCGGGAGGGGACACCGGGGAGCTGTTTTTT.

This rearrangement joins TRBV5-1 to TRBJ2-7, with D possibly matching TRBD1 (6 bases). The germline gives CDR1 SGHRS, CDR2 YFSETQ. The CDR3 length is 15 residues. Deletions cut 3 bases from V and 2 bases from J, with 15 bases between. This CDR3 is CASSSDGQSTYEQYF. CDR3 DNA: TGCGCCAGCAGCTCCGACGGACAGAGTACCTACGAGCAGTACTTC.

This clone was recorded only once. The chain is built from TRBV6-1 and TRBJ2-5; D unresolved. CDR3 length: 11 amino acids. Germline lookup yields CDR1 MNHNS and CDR2 SASEGT. Trimming stripped 5 bases from V and 13 bases from J, with 14 bases between. The CDR3 region has the DNA TGTGCCAGCAGTCTACCTCCTGTATCGTACTTC. Translated: CASSLPPVSYF.

This clone was seen more than once but under ten times. The chain combines TRBV28 with TRBJ2-1; maybe TRBD2 (6 bases). CDR3 length equals 13 residues. Trimming stripped 3 bases from V and 6 bases from J, with 9 bases between. Germline V lookup: CDR1 MDHEN, CDR2 SYDVKM. In DNA form, the CDR3 reads TGTGCCAGCAGTTTGCGGGACTTCAATGAGCAGTTCTTC. Its translation is CASSLRDFNEQFF.

The chain couples TRBV5-1 to TRBJ2-3; TRBD1 agrees at 8 bases. Germline V lookup: CDR1 SGHRS, CDR2 YFSETQ. This CDR3 has 18 amino acids. J gave up 2 bases and V 5 bases, and 16 bases lay outside the gene matches. The CDR3 DNA reads as TGCGCCAGCAGTGGGTCCCACACTGCGACAGGGGCCACAGATACGCAGTATTTT. Translating it yields CASSGSHTATGATDTQYF. Together with reference TRBV5-1 and TRBJ2-3, the CDR3 gives the full variable domain: KAGVTQTPRYLIKTRGQQVTLSCSPISGHRSVSWYQQTPGQGLQFLFEYFSETQRNKGNFPGRFSGRQFSNSRSEMNVSTLELGDSALYLCASSGSHTATGATDTQYFGPGTRLTVL.

The DNA for the CDR3 is TGTGCCATCAGTCTAGCGGGCCCAGATACGCAGTATTTT. The encoded protein is CAISLAGPDTQYF. The chain carries TRBV10-3 and TRBJ2-3, with TRBD2 matching 8 bases. CDR1 and CDR2 from the germline V gene are ENHRY and SYGVKD. The CDR3 spans 13 residues. Trimming removed 5 bases from V and 4 bases from J; junction bases left unmatched: 2.

This clone appeared a few times. The same CDR3 is also encoded by other DNA sequences in this sample. The chain has TRBV2 and TRBJ2-2; 8 bases map to TRBD1. The CDR3 consists of 14 residues. The germline CDR1 and CDR2 sequences are SNHLY and FYNNEI. V shed 4 bases and J 5 bases; nucleotides not matched to a gene: 3. The CDR3 coding sequence is TGTGCCAGCAGTGGACAGGGGAGGACCGGGGAGCTGTTTTTT. Encoded protein: CASSGQGRTGELFF.

This chain joins TRBV4-1 and TRBJ1-1, with 7 bases that match TRBD1. Germline CDR1 reads MGHRA; CDR2 reads YSYEKL. The CDR3 runs to 13 residues. With 4 bases clipped from V and 7 bases from J, the junction kept 6 bases outside the gene matches. CDR3 residues: CASSLGTADEAFF. The CDR3 DNA sequence: TGCGCCAGCAGCCTGGGGACAGCCGATGAAGCTTTCTTT.